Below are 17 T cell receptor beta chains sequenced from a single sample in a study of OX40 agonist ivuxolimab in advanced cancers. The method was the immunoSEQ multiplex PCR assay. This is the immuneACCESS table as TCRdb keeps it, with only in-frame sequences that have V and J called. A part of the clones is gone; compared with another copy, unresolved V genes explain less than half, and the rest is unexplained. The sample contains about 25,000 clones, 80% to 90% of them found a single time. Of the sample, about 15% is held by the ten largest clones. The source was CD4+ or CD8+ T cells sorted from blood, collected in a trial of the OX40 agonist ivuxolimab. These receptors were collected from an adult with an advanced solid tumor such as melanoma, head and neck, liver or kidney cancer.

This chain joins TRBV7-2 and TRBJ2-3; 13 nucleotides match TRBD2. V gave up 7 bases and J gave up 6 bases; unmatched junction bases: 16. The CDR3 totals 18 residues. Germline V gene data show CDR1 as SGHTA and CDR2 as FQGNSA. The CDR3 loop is CASTKRGLLAGGVDTQYF. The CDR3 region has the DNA TGTGCCAGCACCAAGAGGGGTCTACTAGCGGGAGGGGTGGATACGCAGTATTTT.

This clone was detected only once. The CDR3 region has the DNA TGTGCCAGCAGCTTAGCTGGACAGGGGGCAACTAATGAAAAACTGTTTTTT. It encodes CASSLAGQGATNEKLFF. The chain uses TRBV7-9 and TRBJ1-4; 10 bases align to TRBD1. CDR1 and CDR2 from the germline V gene are SEHNR and FQNEAQ (reference sequence). This CDR3 region has 17 residues. Unmatched junction bases numbered 1, after V lost 0 bases and J lost 0 bases. The full variable domain, its missing parts supplied by reference TRBV7-9 and TRBJ1-4, is DTGVSQNPRHKITKRGQNVTFRCDPISEHNRLYWYRQTLGQGPEFLTYFQNEAQLEKSRLLSDRFSAERPKGSFSTLEIQRTEQGDSAMYLCASSLAGQGATNEKLFFGSGTQLSVL.

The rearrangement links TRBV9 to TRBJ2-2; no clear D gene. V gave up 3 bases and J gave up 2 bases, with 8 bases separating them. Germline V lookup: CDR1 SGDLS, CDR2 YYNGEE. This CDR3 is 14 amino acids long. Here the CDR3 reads CASSGRTNTGELFF. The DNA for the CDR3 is TGTGCCAGCAGCGGACGGACCAACACCGGGGAGCTGTTTTTT.

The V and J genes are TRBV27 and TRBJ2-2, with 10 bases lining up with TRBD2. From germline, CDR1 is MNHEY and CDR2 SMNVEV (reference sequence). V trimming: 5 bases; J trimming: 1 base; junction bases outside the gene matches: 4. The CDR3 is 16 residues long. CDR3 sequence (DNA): TGTGCCAGCAGTAGTCTAGCGGGAGTGAACACCGGGGAGCTGTTTTTT. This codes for CASSSLAGVNTGELFF.

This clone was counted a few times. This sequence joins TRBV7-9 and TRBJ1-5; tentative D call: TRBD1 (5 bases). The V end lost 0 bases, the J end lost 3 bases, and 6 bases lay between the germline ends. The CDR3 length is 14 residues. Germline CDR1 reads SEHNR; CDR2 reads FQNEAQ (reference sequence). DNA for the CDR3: TGTGCCAGCAGCTTAGCAGGGGTCAATCAGCCCCAGCATTTT. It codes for CASSLAGVNQPQHF.

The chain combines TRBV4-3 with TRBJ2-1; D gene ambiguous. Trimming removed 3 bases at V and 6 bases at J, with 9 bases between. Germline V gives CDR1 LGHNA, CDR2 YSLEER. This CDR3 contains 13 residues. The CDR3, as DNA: TGCGCCAGCAGCCATGGAGTCTTCAATGAGCAGTTCTTC. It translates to CASSHGVFNEQFF.

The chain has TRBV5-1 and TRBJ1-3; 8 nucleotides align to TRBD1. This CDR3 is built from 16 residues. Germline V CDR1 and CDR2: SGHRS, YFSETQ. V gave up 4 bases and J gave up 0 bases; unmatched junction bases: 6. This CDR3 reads CASSPQGGSSGNTIYF. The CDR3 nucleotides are TGCGCCAGCAGCCCACAGGGGGGATCCTCTGGAAACACCATATATTTT.

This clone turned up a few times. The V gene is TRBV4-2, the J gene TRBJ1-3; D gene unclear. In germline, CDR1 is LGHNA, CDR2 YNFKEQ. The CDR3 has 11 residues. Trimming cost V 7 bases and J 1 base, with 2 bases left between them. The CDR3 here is CASKSGNTIYF. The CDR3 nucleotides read TGTGCCAGCAAATCTGGAAACACCATATATTTT.

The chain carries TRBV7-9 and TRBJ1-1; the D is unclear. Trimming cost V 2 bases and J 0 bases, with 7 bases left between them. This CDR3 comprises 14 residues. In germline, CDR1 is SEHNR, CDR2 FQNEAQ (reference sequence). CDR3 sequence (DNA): TGTGCCAGCAGCTTAAAATTCATGAACACTGAAGCTTTCTTT. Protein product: CASSLKFMNTEAFF.

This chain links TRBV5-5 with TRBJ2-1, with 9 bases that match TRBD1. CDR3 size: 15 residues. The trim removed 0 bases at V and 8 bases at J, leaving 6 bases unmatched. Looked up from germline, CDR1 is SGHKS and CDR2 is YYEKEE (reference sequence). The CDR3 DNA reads TGTGCCAGCAGCTTGGCCGGACAGGGGAGGCATGAGCAGTTCTTC. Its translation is CASSLAGQGRHEQFF. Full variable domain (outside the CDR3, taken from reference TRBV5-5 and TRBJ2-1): DAGVTQSPTHLIKTRGQQVTLRCSPISGHKSVSWYQQVLGQGPQFIFQYYEKEERGRGNFPDRFSARQFPNYSSELNVNALLLGDSALYLCASSLAGQGRHEQFFGPGTRLTVL.

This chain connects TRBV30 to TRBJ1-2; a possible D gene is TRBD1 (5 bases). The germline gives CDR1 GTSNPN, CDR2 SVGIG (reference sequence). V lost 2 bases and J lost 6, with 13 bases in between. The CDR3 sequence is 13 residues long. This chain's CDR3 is CAWSNGGFDGYTF. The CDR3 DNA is TGTGCCTGGAGTAACGGGGGATTCGATGGCTACACCTTC.

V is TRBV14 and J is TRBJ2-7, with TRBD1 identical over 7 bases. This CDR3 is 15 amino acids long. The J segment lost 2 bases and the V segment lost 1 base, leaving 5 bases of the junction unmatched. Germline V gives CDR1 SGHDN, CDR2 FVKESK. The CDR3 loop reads CASSQGQGVAYEQYF. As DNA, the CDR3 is TGTGCCAGCAGCCAAGGACAGGGAGTCGCCTACGAGCAGTACTTC.

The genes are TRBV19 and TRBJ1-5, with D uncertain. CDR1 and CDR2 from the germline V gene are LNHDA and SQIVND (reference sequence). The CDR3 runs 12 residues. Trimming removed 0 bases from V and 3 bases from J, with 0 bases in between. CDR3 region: CASSIDNQPQHF. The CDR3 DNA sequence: TGTGCCAGTAGTATAGACAATCAGCCCCAGCATTTT.

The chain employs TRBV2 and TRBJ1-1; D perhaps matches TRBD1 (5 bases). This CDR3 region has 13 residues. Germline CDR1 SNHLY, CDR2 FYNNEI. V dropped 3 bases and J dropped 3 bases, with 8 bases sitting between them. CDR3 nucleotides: TGTGCCAGCAGTGATCCGGGGGACACTGAAGCTTTCTTT. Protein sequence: CASSDPGDTEAFF.

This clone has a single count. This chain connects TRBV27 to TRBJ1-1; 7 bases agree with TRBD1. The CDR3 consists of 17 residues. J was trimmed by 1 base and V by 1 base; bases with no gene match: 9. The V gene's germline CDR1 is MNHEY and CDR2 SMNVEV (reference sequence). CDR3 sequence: CASSLLDAGDRNTEAFF. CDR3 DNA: TGTGCCAGCAGTTTATTGGACGCGGGGGACAGGAACACTGAAGCTTTCTTT.

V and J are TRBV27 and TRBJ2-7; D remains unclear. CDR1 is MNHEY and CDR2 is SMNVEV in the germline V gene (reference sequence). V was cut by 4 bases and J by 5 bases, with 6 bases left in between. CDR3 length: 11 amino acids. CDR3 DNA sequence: TGTGCCAGCAGTTCCAATAACGAGCAGTACTTC. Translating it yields CASSSNNEQYF.

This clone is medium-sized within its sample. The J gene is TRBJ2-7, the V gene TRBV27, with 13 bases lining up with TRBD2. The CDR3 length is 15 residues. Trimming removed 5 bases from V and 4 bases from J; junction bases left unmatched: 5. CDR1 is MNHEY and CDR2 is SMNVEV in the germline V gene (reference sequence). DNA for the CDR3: TGTGCCAGCAGTAAGGGGACTAGCGGGAAATACGAGCAGTACTTC. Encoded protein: CASSKGTSGKYEQYF.